The 25 T cell receptor beta chains below were found in one sample sequenced in a study of blood T cell repertoires in COVID-19. Profiling relied on immunoSEQ multiplex PCR, and the TCRdb table lists in-frame clones only, not all of them. The sample includes around 220,000 clones, about 85% seen only once; the top ten take roughly 6.3%. The sample was PBMCs or T cells enriched from blood (not recorded which). These receptors all come from a woman under 40 with acute COVID-19.

The V call is TRBV19, the J call TRBJ1-6; 8 bases are shared with TRBD1. V trimming: 5 bases; J trimming: 1 base; junction bases outside the gene matches: 4. CDR1 and CDR2 from the germline V gene are LNHDA and SQIVND (reference sequence). The length of the CDR3 is 16 residues. The CDR3 nucleotides are TGTGCCAGTAGTGCTCAGGGGGCGTCCTATAATTCACCCCTCCACTTT. Translated, it gives CASSAQGASYNSPLHF.

The rearrangement joins TRBV28 to TRBJ2-6; D may be TRBD2 (5 bases). Trimming shortened V by 5 bases and J by 0 bases, and 23 bases separated the two germline ends. CDR1 is MDHEN, CDR2 SYDVKM, per germline. The CDR3 is 20 amino acids. CDR3 loop: CASSHPAGSGTISGANVLTF. The CDR3 DNA reads as TGTGCCAGCAGTCACCCCGCGGGCTCCGGTACGATCTCTGGGGCCAACGTCCTGACTTTC.

V is TRBV15 and J is TRBJ1-5; a weak D match, TRBD1 (5 bases). Germline-derived CDR1 and CDR2 are LNHNV and YYDKDF (reference sequence). The CDR3 is made up of 16 amino acids. V was trimmed by 0 bases and J by 6 bases, leaving 15 bases between them. CDR3 nucleotides: TGTGCCACCAGCAGAGATTCGGCAGGGCTTGGTCAGCCCCAGCATTTT. Its protein is CATSRDSAGLGQPQHF.

The gene calls are TRBV29-1 and TRBJ1-2, with D perhaps matching TRBD1 (6 bases). The germline gives CDR1 SQVTM, CDR2 ANQGSEA. The CDR3 totals 15 residues. V was cut by 0 bases and J by 0 bases, with 11 bases left in between. The DNA for the CDR3 is TGCAGCGTTGAAGAAAGAACAGGGACTAACTATGGCTACACCTTC. Protein product: CSVEERTGTNYGYTF.

The chain has TRBV10-3 and TRBJ1-2; 8 bases fit TRBD1. Trimming took 7 bases from V and 7 from J; bases not matched to a gene: 5. Germline V gives CDR1 ENHRY, CDR2 SYGVKD. The CDR3 has 12 residues. The CDR3: CAINTGGSGYTF. CDR3 DNA: TGTGCCATCAATACAGGGGGAAGTGGCTACACCTTC.

This clone appeared once. The chain joins TRBV7-2 to TRBJ2-1; possible D gene TRBD2, 6 bases. The CDR3 loop spans 15 amino acids. Per the germline V gene, CDR1 is SGHTA and CDR2 is FQGNSA. V was pared by 2 bases and J by 4 bases, with 12 bases between. The CDR3 bases are TGTGCCAGCAGCTTATTTGGCGGGGCGTACAATGAGCAGTTCTTC. Translating it yields CASSLFGGAYNEQFF.

J is TRBJ2-7 and V is TRBV2; 14 nucleotides line up with TRBD2. V was pared by 6 bases and J by 6 bases, with 10 bases of the junction left unmatched. Per the germline V gene, CDR1 is SNHLY and CDR2 is FYNNEI. The CDR3 covers 16 residues. This chain's CDR3 is CASRAPGLAGVGEQYF. For the CDR3, the DNA is TGTGCCAGCAGGGCCCCGGGACTAGCGGGAGTAGGCGAGCAGTACTTC.

Regarding this clone: Within the sample, other DNA sequences also encode this same CDR3. The chain has TRBV27 and TRBJ1-6; D gene unclear. Trimming took 6 bases from V and 0 from J, leaving 9 bases between them. CDR1 MNHEY and CDR2 SMNVEV come from the germline V gene (reference sequence). CDR3 length: 15 amino acids. The CDR3 region is CASSPGGSYNSPLHF. CDR3 DNA sequence: TGTGCCAGCAGCCCCGGAGGCTCCTATAATTCACCCCTCCACTTT.

V gene TRBV2 combines with J gene TRBJ2-2; 9 nucleotides align to TRBD2. The germline V gene encodes CDR1 SNHLY and CDR2 FYNNEI. After removal of 4 bases from V and 4 bases from J, the junction contained 4 bases not matched to a gene. This CDR3 comprises 15 residues. The chain's CDR3 is CASSVRGGPTGELFF. For the CDR3, the DNA is TGTGCCAGCAGTGTGCGGGGGGGGCCCACCGGGGAGCTGTTTTTT.

The rearrangement joins TRBV2 to TRBJ2-1; TRBD2 agrees at 8 bases. CDR3 length equals 14 residues. Germline-derived CDR1 and CDR2 are SNHLY and FYNNEI. The J segment lost 1 base and the V segment lost 8 bases, leaving 4 bases of the junction unmatched. The CDR3 region is CASSTSASYNEQFF. The CDR3 DNA sequence: TGTGCCAGCTCGACTAGCGCTTCCTACAATGAGCAGTTCTTC.

In DNA, the CDR3 is TGTGCCAGCAGTGAAGGGCAGGTCTATGGCTACACCTTC. Amino acid sequence: CASSEGQVYGYTF. The chain recombines TRBV2 with TRBJ1-2; D is unclear. Trimming pared 1 base from V and 4 bases from J, leaving 7 bases between. The CDR3 extends over 13 amino acids. The germline CDR1 and CDR2 sequences are SNHLY and FYNNEI.

The chain has TRBV7-3 and TRBJ2-3, with 12 nucleotides matching TRBD2. The CDR3 loop spans 16 amino acids. From germline, CDR1 is SGHTA and CDR2 FQGTGA. J was trimmed by 4 bases and V by 5 bases; bases with no gene match: 7. In DNA form, the CDR3 reads TGTGCCAGCAGCGCACAACTAGCGGGGGGTGCAGATACGCAGTATTTT. Its protein is CASSAQLAGGADTQYF. Looking up the rest from reference TRBV7-3 and TRBJ2-3 gives the full variable domain: GAGVSQTPSNKVTEKGKYVELRCDPISGHTALYWYRQSLGQGPEFLIYFQGTGAADDSGLPNDRFFAVRPEGSVSTLKIQRTERGDSAVYLCASSAQLAGGADTQYFGPGTRLTVL.

The chain joins TRBV6-1 to TRBJ1-3; weak D call: TRBD1 (5 bases). The V gene's germline CDR1 is MNHNS and CDR2 SASEGT. V gave up 1 base and J gave up 7 bases, with 14 bases separating them. CDR3 length: 15 amino acids. In DNA, the CDR3 is TGTGCCAGCAGTGAAGTTCGCACCCGGGGGAACACCATATATTTT. It specifies CASSEVRTRGNTIYF.

The J gene is TRBJ1-1, the V gene TRBV19; D might be TRBD1 (6 bases). This CDR3 has 13 amino acids. Germline V CDR1 and CDR2: LNHDA, SQIVND (reference sequence). V was clipped by 6 bases and J by 0 bases, with 8 bases between them. CDR3 in amino acids: CASRDRLNTEAFF. In DNA, the CDR3 is TGTGCCAGTAGGGACAGATTGAACACTGAAGCTTTCTTT.

The chain uses TRBV29-1 and TRBJ2-7, with D possibly matching TRBD2 (6 bases). Germline CDR1 reads SQVTM; CDR2 reads ANQGSEA. The CDR3 consists of 15 residues. Trimming pared 0 bases from V and 0 bases from J, leaving 12 bases between. CDR3 sequence reads: CSVEEAGTSSYEQYF. The CDR3 DNA reads TGCAGCGTTGAAGAGGCGGGAACCAGCTCCTACGAGCAGTACTTC.

The chain has TRBV28 and TRBJ1-1; 9 bases map to TRBD1. The junction had 5 bases not matched to a gene; V was cut back by 2 bases and J by 4 bases. CDR1 and CDR2 from the germline V gene are MDHEN and SYDVKM. The length of the CDR3 is 15 residues. CDR3 in DNA: TGTGCCAGCAGTTTAGGGACAGGGAAGGCCACTGAAGCTTTCTTT. It specifies CASSLGTGKATEAFF. Using reference TRBV28 and TRBJ1-1 for the parts outside the CDR3, the full variable domain is DVKVTQSSRYLVKRTGEKVFLECVQDMDHENMFWYRQDPGLGLRLIYFSYDVKMKEKGDIPEGYSVSREKKERFSLILESASTNQTSMYLCASSLGTGKATEAFFGQGTRLTVV.

The rearrangement joins TRBV5-1 to TRBJ1-4, with 7 positions matching TRBD1. This CDR3 is 15 amino acids long. Germline V gene data show CDR1 as SGHRS and CDR2 as YFSETQ. J lost 6 bases, V lost 4 bases, and 9 bases had no gene match. Written as DNA, the CDR3 is TGCGCCAGCAGCAGGACCGGGACAGCCGATGAAAAACTGTTTTTT. Protein sequence: CASSRTGTADEKLFF. Together with reference TRBV5-1 and TRBJ1-4, the CDR3 gives the full variable domain: KAGVTQTPRYLIKTRGQQVTLSCSPISGHRSVSWYQQTPGQGLQFLFEYFSETQRNKGNFPGRFSGRQFSNSRSEMNVSTLELGDSALYLCASSRTGTADEKLFFGSGTQLSVL.

This clone occurred once. This sequence joins TRBV9 and TRBJ1-3; D is perhaps TRBD1 (5 bases). Germline CDR1 reads SGDLS; CDR2 reads YYNGEE. V lost 3 bases and J lost 4, with 17 bases in between. There are 16 residues in the CDR3. As DNA, the CDR3 is TGTGCCAGCAGCGCCCTGGGGCTGCGGATGGGAAACACCATATATTTT. Translating gives CASSALGLRMGNTIYF.

This chain links TRBV9 with TRBJ2-2; the D is unclear. CDR3 size: 14 residues. Germline V gene sequence: CDR1 SGDLS, CDR2 YYNGEE. V was cut by 4 bases and J by 2 bases, with 9 bases left in between. CDR3: CASSLTRNTGELFF. The CDR3 DNA reads as TGTGCCAGCAGCCTGACAAGAAACACCGGGGAGCTGTTTTTT.

This chain links TRBV2 with TRBJ1-5; 8 nucleotides line up with TRBD1. V lost 7 bases and J lost 3; bases outside the gene matches: 8. Germline V gene lookup returns CDR1 SNHLY and CDR2 FYNNEI. The CDR3 has 15 residues. CDR3: CASKRGTGPNQPQHF. The CDR3 bases are TGTGCCAGCAAGAGAGGGACAGGACCCAATCAGCCCCAGCATTTT.

CDR3 loop: CASSERLNYQETQYF. The CDR3 bases are TGTGCCAGCAGTGAAAGACTAAATTATCAGGAGACCCAGTACTTC. The chain carries TRBV6-1 and TRBJ2-5; a weak D match, TRBD2 (5 bases). The CDR3 has 15 residues. The ends were cut back, 2 bases at V and 5 bases at J, with 15 bases in the middle. Germline loops: CDR1 MNHNS, CDR2 SASEGT.

The chain carries TRBV18 and TRBJ1-4; 8 bases fit TRBD1. Unmatched junction bases numbered 9, after V lost 3 bases and J lost 3 bases. The CDR3 length is 17 residues. Germline V CDR1 and CDR2: KGHSH, LQKENI. Written as DNA, the CDR3 is TGTGCCAGCTCACCTTTGGACAGGGCGGGAGCTAATGAAAAACTGTTTTTT. It specifies CASSPLDRAGANEKLFF. Full variable domain (outside the CDR3, taken from reference TRBV18 and TRBJ1-4): NAGVMQNPRHLVRRRGQEARLRCSPMKGHSHVYWYRQLPEEGLKFMVYLQKENIIDESGMPKERFSAEFPKEGPSILRIQQVVRGDSAAYFCASSPLDRAGANEKLFFGSGTQLSVL.

This clone is a singleton in its sample. CDR3 DNA sequence: TGTGCCAGCAGTTATCTTACAGGGGGCGTCAATCAGCCCCAGCATTTT. It translates to CASSYLTGGVNQPQHF. V gene TRBV6-6 combines with J gene TRBJ1-5, with TRBD1 matching over 9 bases. Germline-derived CDR1 and CDR2 are MNHNY and SVGAGI (reference sequence). Trimming cost V 3 bases and J 3 bases; bases outside gene matches: 6. The CDR3 contains 16 residues.

The chain joins TRBV12-3 or TRBV12-4 to TRBJ1-5; D possibly corresponds to TRBD1 (5 bases). The CDR3 has 13 amino acids. Trimming took 5 bases from V and 6 from J, leaving 11 bases between them. Here the CDR3 DNA reads TGTGCCAGCAGTGCCCGGGGGGGTCAGCCCCAGCATTTT. Protein product: CASSARGGQPQHF.

The chain uses TRBV10-3 and TRBJ1-2; D gene uncertain. Germline V CDR1 and CDR2: ENHRY, SYGVKD. V lost 2 bases to trimming and J lost 2 bases, with 9 bases between them. CDR3 length: 14 residues. CDR3 sequence reads: CAISELVTNYGYTF. In nucleotides, the CDR3 is TGTGCCATCAGTGAGCTGGTGACAAACTATGGCTACACCTTC.